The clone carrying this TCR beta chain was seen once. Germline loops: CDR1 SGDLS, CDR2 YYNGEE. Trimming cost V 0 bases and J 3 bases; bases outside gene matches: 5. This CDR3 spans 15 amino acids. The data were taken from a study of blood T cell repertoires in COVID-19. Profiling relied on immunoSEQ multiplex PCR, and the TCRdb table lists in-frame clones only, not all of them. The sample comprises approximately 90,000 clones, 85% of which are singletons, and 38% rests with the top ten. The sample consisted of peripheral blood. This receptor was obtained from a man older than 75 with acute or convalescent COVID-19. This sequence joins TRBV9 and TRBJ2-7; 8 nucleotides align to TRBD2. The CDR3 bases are TGTGCCAGCAGCGTAGAGTGGACTAGCCTCTACGAGCAGTACTTC. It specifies CASSVEWTSLYEQYF. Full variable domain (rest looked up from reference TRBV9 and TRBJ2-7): DSGVTQTPKHLITATGQRVTLRCSPRSGDLSVYWYQQSLDQGLQFLIQYYNGEERAKGNILERFSAQQFPDLHSELNLSSLELGDSALYFCASSVEWTSLYEQYFGPGTRLTVT.